What follows is one T cell receptor beta chain and its context. This clonotype has a handful of counts. What antigen it recognizes has not been identified. Base qualities are not provided; no much larger clone lies one nucleotide away. Moderately to severely active disease, a Clinical Activity Score of at least 3, a NOSPECS grade of at least 4, and a duration under 3 months were present in ophthalmopathy patients. The study excluded patients with uncontrolled infections, other autoimmune diseases, pregnancy or lactation. Diagnoses were based on clinical symptoms, serum thyroxine and TRAb, thyroid ultrasound and orbital computed tomography. PBMCs were isolated from about 10 ml of fresh peripheral blood by Ficoll-Paque density gradient centrifugation. Total RNA was extracted using Trizol reagent, and RNA quality was assessed on an Agilent 2100 Bioanalyzer. The TCR beta CDR3 regions were amplified from the RNA transcripts. For the first round of RT-PCR on the TCR CDR3, the HTBI primer set was used together with the Qiagen OneStep RT-PCR kit. A second multiplex PCR round built the libraries, followed by size selection and purification. Libraries were sequenced paired-end with 100 bp reads on an Illumina HiSeq2000. Concerning the study's data processing: SOAPnuke was used to process the raw data, with reads discarded if the reads contained adapters or uncalled bases, had a mean Phred below 15, or lacked an exact constant-primer or identifier match. High-quality paired reads were merged with COPE v1.2.5, and unique nucleotide sequences were defined as clonotypes. MiTCR v1.1 was used to align the clonotypes against IMGT TRBV, TRBD and TRBJ reference segments. Only V-J combinations with frequency above 0.0001, covering about 99% of repertoires, were analysed. A TCS score was defined as the ratio between F50 (clonal expansion) and ExV (chaos), using BLOSUM62-based TCRdist between CDR3 peptides within each V-J. Welch's t-statistics and random forest reduced roughly 530 V-J features to roughly 13, which were used in a naive Bayes classifier (R e1071). TCRdb cleaned the public reads at Q25 with fastp, built clones with MiXCR and kept in-frame beta chains. Duplicate CDR3 protein sequences are folded into a single record with the most common DNA and genes. The V and J calls come from TCRdb's annotation, not from the publication. The sample profile shows about 400,000 distinct CDR3 sequences; over 12% of them were found once. Approximately 27% of the sample is in the top ten clones.

The sample is drawn from a study of T cells in Graves' hyperthyroidism and ophthalmopathy (dated by TCRdb to between 2018 and 2021). Notes on the research overall: Peripheral blood samples were taken at the time of initial diagnosis, prior to any treatment. The roughly 90 discovery patients were divided at random into training and test sets in a 7:3 ratio. Once sampling was done, hyperthyroidism patients were given methimazole at a starting dose of 30 mg daily, whereas ophthalmopathy patients were given high-dose intravenous methylprednisolone. An independent validation cohort of under 20 hyperthyroidism patients and approximately 17 patients who later progressed to ophthalmopathy tested prospective prediction of ophthalmopathy. To identify distinguishing TCR V-J signatures, a discovery cohort of 100 or so patients was used, comprising some 45 with Graves' ophthalmopathy and around 57 with stable Graves' hyperthyroidism. According to the paper, TCR Vbeta CDR3 sequencing was carried out on 135 peripheral blood samples, which came from fewer than 50 ophthalmopathy, roughly 75 hyperthyroidism and about 17 progressor patients. The study also compared thyroid tissue and blood T-cell repertoires from about 6 Graves' hyperthyroidism patients.

What the research found in general, with its limitations: In cross-validation, a model built on a 13 V-J signature told ophthalmopathy apart from stable hyperthyroidism with 85% to 90% sensitivity and around 81% specificity, and in testing the same model reached 80%/75%. Most expanded thyroid clonotypes (frequency above 0.001) were also found in blood, which suggests that blood repertoires may mirror thyroid immune responses. In validation, the model predicted progression to ophthalmopathy a median of about 6.8 months before onset, with 65% to 71% sensitivity and around 76% specificity. No statistical method was used to set the sample size in advance, and investigators knew the group allocation.

Counted from cysteine to phenylalanine, this CDR3 has 16 amino acids. Left in the record is the CDR3 DNA by itself, 48 bases read in frame from the first base. The germline ends are 20 bases apart after V is trimmed by 3 bases and J by 2 bases. For CDR1 and CDR2, the germline V gene (reference sequence) lists DFQATT and SNEGSKA. The sequence came from a man over 45 with Graves' ophthalmopathy. Specimen: blood. The chain employs TRBV20-1 and TRBJ2-7, and TRBD1 may be the D gene, going by 6 matching bases. The DNA reads TGCAGTGCTAGGGGGCCGGACAGAATTTTGACCTACGAGCAGTACTTC. This gives the protein CSARGPDRILTYEQYF.